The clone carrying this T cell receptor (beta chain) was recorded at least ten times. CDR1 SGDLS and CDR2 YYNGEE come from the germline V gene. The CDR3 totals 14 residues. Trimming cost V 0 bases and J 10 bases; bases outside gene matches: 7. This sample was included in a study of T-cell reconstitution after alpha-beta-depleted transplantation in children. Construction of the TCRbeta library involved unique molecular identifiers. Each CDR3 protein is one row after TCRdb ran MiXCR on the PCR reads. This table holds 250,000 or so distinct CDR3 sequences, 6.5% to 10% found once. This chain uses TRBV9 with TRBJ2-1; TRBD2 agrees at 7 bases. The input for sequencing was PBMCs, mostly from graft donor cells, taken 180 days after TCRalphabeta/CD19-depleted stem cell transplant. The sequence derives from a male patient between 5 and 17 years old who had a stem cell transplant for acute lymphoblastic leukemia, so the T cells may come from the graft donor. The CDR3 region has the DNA TGTGCCAGCAGCGTAGTGGCGGGGGTTGACGAGCAGTTCTTC. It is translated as CASSVVAGVDEQFF.